A single T cell receptor (beta chain) is shown here with its context. The entry originates in a study of shared T cell receptors in the human thymus. Produced via immunoSEQ multiplex PCR; TCRdb's table is partial and in-frame only. The sample lists 450,000 to 650,000 clones; roughly 74% were seen once. The CDR3 sequence is 18 residues long. Losses at the gene ends were 0 bases for V and 2 bases for J; bases not matched to a gene: 9. The germline V gene encodes CDR1 SGHRS and CDR2 YFSETQ. The same sample was also used in a study of human thymus T cells. That paper adds: Healthy Finnish infants having corrective surgery for congenital heart defects served as donors. Corrective heart surgery yielded the resections from which the thymus tissue came. Gene usage for V and J segments appeared biased in thymic and blood repertoires. Highly overlapping thymic repertoires in unrelated individuals were reported by related research.

The clonotype was recovered from a boy younger than two with a congenital heart defect. This chain joins TRBV5-1 and TRBJ2-2; 8 bases fit TRBD2. The source material was thymocytes. The CDR3 protein is CASSLAVLAELNTGELFF. For the CDR3, the DNA is TGCGCCAGCAGCTTGGCCGTACTAGCGGAGCTCAACACCGGGGAGCTGTTTTTT.